One and the same sample provided the 26 T cell receptor beta chains below, sequenced in a study of human T cells and chemical hapten exposure. TCRdb itself ran the RACE reads through MiXCR, one entry per CDR3 protein. Of fewer than 300,000 distinct CDR3 sequences detected, approximately 7.5% appear once; the ten largest clones hold less than 1.5%. Regarding time point: pre-sensitization, week 0. Treatment given: therapeutic diphenylcyclopropenone sensitization with weekly scalp DPC. The source material was whole blood, sampled in connection with sensitization to the hapten diphenylcyclopropenone (DPC). The receptors derive from a man aged 18 to 29 with alopecia areata. Some clones in this sample may be carry-over from other donors' samples.

The rearrangement links TRBV5-6 to TRBJ2-1; 12 bases are a match to TRBD2. V lost 7 bases and J lost 0; bases outside the gene matches: 11. The CDR3 spans 18 residues. The germline V gene has CDR1 SGHDT and CDR2 YYEEEE. The chain's CDR3 is CASRGGLAGLSSYNEQFF. DNA for the CDR3: TGTGCCAGCCGTGGGGGACTAGCGGGTCTTAGCTCCTACAATGAGCAGTTCTTC.

This clonotype was seen only a few times. V gene TRBV24-1 combines with J gene TRBJ2-5; D is ambiguous. CDR3 length equals 14 residues. Germline CDR1 is KGHDR and CDR2 is SFDVKD. Between the trimmed V and J ends, which lost 5 bases and 0 bases, there was a span of 9 bases. DNA for the CDR3: TGTGCCACCAGTGTAGCACGGAACCAAGAGACCCAGTACTTC. Translation: CATSVARNQETQYF.

This clonotype was seen only a few times. CDR3 sequence (DNA): TGTGCCAGCAGTACCGACAGGGGGCTGGATGAGCAGTTCTTC. It yields the protein CASSTDRGLDEQFF. The gene calls are TRBV12-3 or TRBV12-4 and TRBJ2-1, with 10 bases matching TRBD1. With V trimmed by 5 bases and J by 8 bases, 6 bases remained unmatched. The CDR3 runs to 14 residues.

This clonotype showed up many times. V and J are TRBV11-1 and TRBJ1-1; D unclear. Trimming pared 1 base from V and 7 bases from J, leaving 10 bases between. CDR3 length equals 13 residues. The V gene's germline CDR1 is SGHAT and CDR2 FQDESV (reference sequence). The CDR3 here is CASSLVAGNEAFF. As DNA, the CDR3 is TGTGCCAGCAGCTTAGTCGCGGGCAATGAAGCTTTCTTT. Based on the CDR3 plus reference TRBV11-1 and TRBJ1-1, the full variable domain is EAEVAQSPRYKITEKSQAVAFWCDPISGHATLYWYRQILGQGPELLVQFQDESVVDDSQLPKDRFSAERLKGVDSTLKIQPAELGDSAMYLCASSLVAGNEAFFGQGTRLTVV.

This clonotype has a handful of counts. The genes are TRBV10-3 and TRBJ2-1, with no clear D. The CDR3 spans 13 residues. V was clipped by 4 bases and J by 6 bases, with 10 bases between them. Germline V CDR1 and CDR2: ENHRY, SYGVKD. The DNA for the CDR3 is TGTGCCATCAGTGCTTACCAACTCAATGAGCAGTTCTTC. It encodes CAISAYQLNEQFF.

This clonotype was picked up a small number of times. The gene calls are TRBV10-3 and TRBJ1-1; D is ambiguous. This CDR3 contains 12 residues. Germline V CDR1 and CDR2: ENHRY, SYGVKD. With 4 bases removed from V and 5 bases from J, the gap between germline ends came to 8 bases. The CDR3, as DNA: TGTGCCATCAGTGCTTCATGGACTGAAGCTTTCTTT. Translating it yields CAISASWTEAFF.

This clonotype was detected only a few times. The chain couples TRBV28 to TRBJ2-3; the D gene is possibly TRBD2 (5 bases). CDR1 is MDHEN, CDR2 SYDVKM, per germline. Trimming took off 3 bases at V and 2 bases at J, with 9 bases between the two ends. CDR3 size: 14 residues. CDR3 DNA sequence: TGTGCCAGCAGTTTCGAGGGTAACACAGATACGCAGTATTTT. It is translated as CASSFEGNTDTQYF.

The gene calls are TRBV4-3 and TRBJ2-2, with 7 positions matching TRBD1. There are 16 residues in the CDR3. Looked up from germline, CDR1 is LGHNA and CDR2 is YSLEER. The V gene end was trimmed by 3 bases and the J gene end by 5 bases; junction bases not matched to a gene: 9. The CDR3 region is CASSQTPGQMTGELFF. The CDR3 coding sequence is TGCGCCAGCAGCCAGACTCCGGGACAGATGACCGGGGAGCTGTTTTTT.

This clonotype has just a few counts. The rearrangement links TRBV6-5 to TRBJ2-2, with TRBD1 as a possible D gene (6 bases). This CDR3 comprises 19 residues. V was shortened by 4 bases and J by 1 base, with 22 bases between the two germline ends. CDR1 is MNHEY and CDR2 is SVGAGI in the germline V gene. The CDR3 region has the DNA TGTGCCAGCAGTTGGCGAAGGCAGACTGGGGGCATGAACACCGGGGAGCTGTTTTTT. Translating gives CASSWRRQTGGMNTGELFF.

This clonotype appeared a few times. The chain is built from TRBV20-1 and TRBJ1-2, with a possible D match to TRBD1 (5 bases). The CDR3 contains 10 residues. The germline gives CDR1 DFQATT, CDR2 SNEGSKA (reference sequence). The CDR3 region is CSWGFYGYTF. CDR3 DNA sequence: TGCAGCTGGGGGTTCTATGGCTACACCTTC.

The rearrangement links TRBV10-3 to TRBJ2-5; TRBD2 matches 10 bases. The germline CDR1 and CDR2 sequences are ENHRY and SYGVKD. CDR3 size: 19 residues. J lost 1 base, V lost 0 bases, and 11 bases had no gene match. The chain's CDR3 is CAISESISGGPETQETQYF. The CDR3 DNA follows: TGTGCCATCAGTGAGTCAATTAGCGGGGGGCCCGAAACCCAAGAGACCCAGTACTTC.

This clonotype has a count of ten or more. The chain joins TRBV5-4 to TRBJ1-1, with no clear D. Germline-derived CDR1 and CDR2 are SGHNT and YYREEE (reference sequence). The CDR3 totals 13 residues. V was clipped by 2 bases and J by 6 bases, with 11 bases between them. For the CDR3, the DNA is TGTGCCAGCAGCTTCCCCTCCTCAGCTGAAGCTTTCTTT. This gives the protein CASSFPSSAEAFF.

This clonotype was observed a handful of times. The V and J genes are TRBV28 and TRBJ2-5; D is unresolved. V was pared by 5 bases and J by 2 bases, with 6 bases between. CDR3 length: 12 residues. Germline V gene data show CDR1 as MDHEN and CDR2 as SYDVKM. The CDR3 DNA is TGTGCCAGCAGTCCCCAGCAAGAGACCCAGTACTTC. It specifies CASSPQQETQYF. The variable domain in full, completed from reference TRBV28 and TRBJ2-5, reads DVKVTQSSRYLVKRTGEKVFLECVQDMDHENMFWYRQDPGLGLRLIYFSYDVKMKEKGDIPEGYSVSREKKERFSLILESASTNQTSMYLCASSPQQETQYFGPGTRLLVL.

There are a few counts of this clonotype. V is TRBV20-1 and J is TRBJ2-7, with a possible D match to TRBD1 (6 bases). Trimming pared 5 bases from V and 0 bases from J, leaving 14 bases between. Germline assignment: CDR1 DFQATT and CDR2 SNEGSKA (reference sequence). CDR3 length: 14 amino acids. The chain's CDR3 is CSASDRSSSYEQYF. The CDR3 DNA reads as TGCAGTGCTTCTGACAGGTCTAGCTCCTACGAGCAGTACTTC.

V gene TRBV28 combines with J gene TRBJ1-1; D is unresolved. Germline V CDR1 and CDR2: MDHEN, SYDVKM. The CDR3 is 17 residues long. Trimming removed 6 bases at V and 0 bases at J, with 20 bases between. CDR3 sequence: CASRQLPSTELNTEAFF. The DNA of the CDR3 is TGTGCCAGCAGACAACTACCATCTACAGAGTTGAACACTGAAGCTTTCTTT. The variable domain in full, completed from reference TRBV28 and TRBJ1-1, reads DVKVTQSSRYLVKRTGEKVFLECVQDMDHENMFWYRQDPGLGLRLIYFSYDVKMKEKGDIPEGYSVSREKKERFSLILESASTNQTSMYLCASRQLPSTELNTEAFFGQGTRLTVV.

At least ten counts were recorded for this clonotype. J is TRBJ1-1 and V is TRBV2; D is undetermined. Per germline, CDR1 SNHLY and CDR2 FYNNEI. The CDR3 has 15 amino acids. Trimming left V 5 bases short and J 2 bases short, with 15 bases between. CDR3 loop: CASSKSRWDNTEAFF. DNA of the CDR3: TGTGCCAGCAGTAAATCTCGGTGGGATAACACTGAAGCTTTCTTT. The full variable domain, completed using reference TRBV2 and TRBJ1-1, is EPEVTQTPSHQVTQMGQEVILRCVPISNHLYFYWYRQILGQKVEFLVSFYNNEISEKSEIFDDQFSVERPDGSNFTLKIRSTKLEDSAMYFCASSKSRWDNTEAFFGQGTRLTVV.

The gene calls are TRBV4-3 and TRBJ2-4, with D unresolved. The CDR3 spans 16 residues. V was pared by 1 base and J by 5 bases, with 15 bases between. The germline V gene has CDR1 LGHNA and CDR2 YSLEER. Here the CDR3 reads CASSQVPAGPQNIQYF. The CDR3, as DNA: TGCGCCAGCAGCCAAGTTCCCGCCGGGCCCCAAAACATTCAGTACTTC.

J is TRBJ2-7 and V is TRBV9, with 7 bases lining up with TRBD2. Germline V gene sequence: CDR1 SGDLS, CDR2 YYNGEE. J lost 2 bases, V lost 7 bases, and 6 bases had no gene match. The CDR3 runs 13 residues. Here the CDR3 DNA reads TGTGCCAGCGGACTAGGGACTACCTACGAGCAGTACTTC. It is translated as CASGLGTTYEQYF.

For the CDR3, the DNA is TGCGCCAGCAGCCAAAAACCGGGACTAGCGGGGGCGTACCAAGAGACCCAGTACTTC. It specifies CASSQKPGLAGAYQETQYF. The chain links TRBV5-1 to TRBJ2-5, with 14 nucleotides matching TRBD2. Germline CDR1 reads SGHRS; CDR2 reads YFSETQ. With V trimmed by 4 bases and J by 0 bases, 11 bases remained unmatched. This CDR3 is 19 amino acids long. The whole variable domain, filled in from reference TRBV5-1 and TRBJ2-5, reads KAGVTQTPRYLIKTRGQQVTLSCSPISGHRSVSWYQQTPGQGLQFLFEYFSETQRNKGNFPGRFSGRQFSNSRSEMNVSTLELGDSALYLCASSQKPGLAGAYQETQYFGPGTRLLVL.

In this sample, this clonotype turned up a few times. The genes are TRBV12-3 or TRBV12-4 and TRBJ2-3; TRBD1 agrees at 8 bases. V trimming: 3 bases; J trimming: 1 base; junction bases outside the gene matches: 3. The CDR3 sequence is 15 residues long. The CDR3 reads CASSFDRGRTDTQYF. The CDR3 coding sequence is TGTGCCAGCAGTTTCGACAGGGGACGCACAGATACGCAGTATTTT.

V gene TRBV6-2 or TRBV6-3 combines with J gene TRBJ1-2, with D tentatively TRBD1 (5 bases). The germline V gene encodes CDR1 MNHEY and CDR2 SVGEGT. V shed 4 bases and J shed 4 bases, with 10 bases lying between them. This CDR3 region has 13 residues. DNA for the CDR3: TGTGCCAGCAGTTTGACAGAGTTCTATGGCTACACCTTC. Translating it yields CASSLTEFYGYTF.

This clonotype was seen at least ten times. This sequence joins TRBV20-1 and TRBJ2-7, with TRBD1 matching over 11 bases. The CDR3 loop spans 15 amino acids. The V gene's germline CDR1 is DFQATT and CDR2 SNEGSKA (reference sequence). Trimming took 6 bases from V and 0 from J; bases not matched to a gene: 7. The chain's CDR3 is CSAHPGTGGSYEQYF. The CDR3 DNA follows: TGCAGTGCCCACCCCGGGACAGGGGGCTCCTACGAGCAGTACTTC.

This clonotype was picked up a small number of times. The J gene is TRBJ2-3, the V gene TRBV5-1; either TRBD1 or TRBD2 may fit D (5 bases each). This CDR3 region has 16 residues. V was trimmed by 4 bases and J by 1 base, leaving 16 bases between them. Germline CDR1 is SGHRS and CDR2 is YFSETQ. The CDR3 loop is CASSPGTGFRTDTQYF. The CDR3 DNA is TGCGCCAGCAGCCCCGGGACCGGATTCCGCACAGATACGCAGTATTTT.

This clonotype showed up many times. The V call is TRBV7-2, the J call TRBJ2-1; maybe TRBD2 (6 bases). Germline CDR1 reads SGHTA; CDR2 reads FQGNSA. V was cut by 4 bases and J by 8 bases, with 15 bases left in between. The length of the CDR3 is 14 residues. In nucleotides, the CDR3 is TGTGCCAGCAGCTCCCGCCCCAGACTAGATGAGCAGTTCTTC. Its protein is CASSSRPRLDEQFF.

This clonotype was counted ten times or more. The V call is TRBV10-2, the J call TRBJ2-7, with D tentatively TRBD1 (6 bases). With 4 bases removed from V and 5 bases from J, the gap between germline ends came to 12 bases. The CDR3 totals 13 residues. Germline-derived CDR1 and CDR2 are WSHSY and SAAADI. The CDR3 coding sequence is TGCGCCAGCAGTGTAGACAGGCAAAACGAGCAGTACTTC. Its translation is CASSVDRQNEQYF.

This clonotype was seen repeatedly, ten times or more. The chain combines TRBV6-1 with TRBJ1-5; D might be TRBD1 (5 bases). CDR3 length: 18 amino acids. The germline gives CDR1 MNHNS, CDR2 SASEGT. The V end lost 8 bases, the J end lost 0 bases, and 23 bases lay between the germline ends. The CDR3 sequence: CASSWVVRDSYSNQPQHF. The CDR3 DNA reads TGTGCCAGCTCATGGGTGGTCAGGGATTCATATAGCAATCAGCCCCAGCATTTT.